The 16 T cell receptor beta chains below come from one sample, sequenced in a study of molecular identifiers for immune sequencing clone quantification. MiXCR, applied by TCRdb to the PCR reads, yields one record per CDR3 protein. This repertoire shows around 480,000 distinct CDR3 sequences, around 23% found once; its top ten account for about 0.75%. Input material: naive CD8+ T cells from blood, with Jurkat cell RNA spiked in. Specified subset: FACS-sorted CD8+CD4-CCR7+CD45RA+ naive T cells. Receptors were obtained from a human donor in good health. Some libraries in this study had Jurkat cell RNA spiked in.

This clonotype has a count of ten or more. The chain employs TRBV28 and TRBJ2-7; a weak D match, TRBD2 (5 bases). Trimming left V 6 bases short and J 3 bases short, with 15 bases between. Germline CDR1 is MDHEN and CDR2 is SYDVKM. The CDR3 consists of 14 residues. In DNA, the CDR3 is TGTGCCAGCAGAGAGCCTAGCCCTAGCTACGAGCAGTACTTC. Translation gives CASREPSPSYEQYF.

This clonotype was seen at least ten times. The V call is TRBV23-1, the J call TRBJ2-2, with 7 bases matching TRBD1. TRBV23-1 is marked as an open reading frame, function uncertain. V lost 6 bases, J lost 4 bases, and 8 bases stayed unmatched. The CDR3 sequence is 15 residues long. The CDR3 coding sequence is TGCGCCAGCAGGATCCGGGACAGAGGCACCGGGGAGCTGTTTTTT. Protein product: CASRIRDRGTGELFF.

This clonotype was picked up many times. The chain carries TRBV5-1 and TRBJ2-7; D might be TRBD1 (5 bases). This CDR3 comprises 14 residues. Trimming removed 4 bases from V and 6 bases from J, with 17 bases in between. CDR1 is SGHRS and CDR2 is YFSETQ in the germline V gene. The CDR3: CASSPGSRGFEQYF. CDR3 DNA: TGCGCCAGCAGCCCGGGTTCTAGGGGCTTCGAGCAGTACTTC.

In nucleotides, the CDR3 is TGTGCCAGCAGCCAGGGGTTGCGCTCCTACAATGAGCAGTTCTTC. Residues: CASSQGLRSYNEQFF. This chain uses TRBV6-2 or TRBV6-3 with TRBJ2-1; possible D gene TRBD1, 6 bases. The ends were cut back, 6 bases at V and 0 bases at J, with 12 bases in the middle. Germline V lookup: CDR1 MNHEY, CDR2 SVGEGT. The CDR3 totals 15 residues.

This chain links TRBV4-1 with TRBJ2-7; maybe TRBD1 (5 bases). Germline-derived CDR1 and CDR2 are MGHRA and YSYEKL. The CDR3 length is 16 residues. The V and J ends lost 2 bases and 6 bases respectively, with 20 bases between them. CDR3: CASSQSYAGLSSEQYF. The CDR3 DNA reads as TGCGCCAGCAGCCAATCTTACGCAGGGTTATCAAGCGAGCAGTACTTC.

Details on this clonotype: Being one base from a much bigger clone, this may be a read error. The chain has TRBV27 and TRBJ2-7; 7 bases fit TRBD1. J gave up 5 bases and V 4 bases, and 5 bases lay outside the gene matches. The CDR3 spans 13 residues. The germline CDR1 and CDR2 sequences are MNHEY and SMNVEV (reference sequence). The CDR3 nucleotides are TGTGCCAGCAGTTCCGGGACAGCCCACGAGCAGTACTTC. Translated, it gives CASSSGTAHEQYF.

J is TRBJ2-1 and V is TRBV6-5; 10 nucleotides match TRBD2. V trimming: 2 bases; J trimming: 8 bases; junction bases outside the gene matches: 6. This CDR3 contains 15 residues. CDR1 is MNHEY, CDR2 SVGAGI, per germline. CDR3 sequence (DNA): TGTGCCAGCAGTTACAGCGGGAGGGCCAATGATGAGCAGTTCTTC. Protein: CASSYSGRANDEQFF.

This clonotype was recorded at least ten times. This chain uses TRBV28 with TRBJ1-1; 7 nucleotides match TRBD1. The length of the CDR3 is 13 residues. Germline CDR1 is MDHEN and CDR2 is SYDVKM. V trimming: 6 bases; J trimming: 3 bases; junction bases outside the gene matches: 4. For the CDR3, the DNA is TGTGCCAGCAGAACACAGGGGCACACTGAAGCTTTCTTT. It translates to CASRTQGHTEAFF. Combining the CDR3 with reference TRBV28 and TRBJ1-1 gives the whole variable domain DVKVTQSSRYLVKRTGEKVFLECVQDMDHENMFWYRQDPGLGLRLIYFSYDVKMKEKGDIPEGYSVSREKKERFSLILESASTNQTSMYLCASRTQGHTEAFFGQGTRLTVV.

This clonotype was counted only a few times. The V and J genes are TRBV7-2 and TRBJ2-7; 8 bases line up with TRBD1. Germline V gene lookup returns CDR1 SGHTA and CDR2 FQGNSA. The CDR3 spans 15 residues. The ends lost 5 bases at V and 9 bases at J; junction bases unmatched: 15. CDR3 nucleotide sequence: TGTGCCAGCAGCCCCCCCGGGACAGGTCATTTCGCGCAGTACTTC. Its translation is CASSPPGTGHFAQYF.

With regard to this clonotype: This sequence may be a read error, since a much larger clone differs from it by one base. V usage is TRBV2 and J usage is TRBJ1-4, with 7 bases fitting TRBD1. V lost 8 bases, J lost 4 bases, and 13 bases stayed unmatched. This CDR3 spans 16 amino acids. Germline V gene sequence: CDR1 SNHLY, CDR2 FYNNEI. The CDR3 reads CASGAIRTGYNEKLFF. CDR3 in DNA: TGTGCCAGCGGCGCGATCCGGACAGGATATAATGAAAAACTGTTTTTT.

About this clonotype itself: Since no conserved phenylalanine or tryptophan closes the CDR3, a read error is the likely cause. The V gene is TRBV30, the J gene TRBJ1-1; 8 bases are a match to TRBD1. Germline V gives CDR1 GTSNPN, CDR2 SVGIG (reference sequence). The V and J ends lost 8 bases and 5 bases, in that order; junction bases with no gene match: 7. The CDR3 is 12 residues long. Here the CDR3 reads CARTTGGTEAFI. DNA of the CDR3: TGTGCCCGGACTACAGGGGGGACTGAAGCTTTCATT.

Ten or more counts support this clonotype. CDR3 nucleotides: TGTGCCAGCAGCCCCATCCTTAGGGGTCGTGACTATGGCTACACCTTC. It specifies CASSPILRGRDYGYTF. The J gene is TRBJ1-2, the V gene TRBV7-9; D may be TRBD1 (5 bases). Germline CDR1 is SEHNR and CDR2 is FQNEAQ (reference sequence). V was cut by 5 bases and J by 3 bases, with 19 bases left in between. This CDR3 has 16 residues.

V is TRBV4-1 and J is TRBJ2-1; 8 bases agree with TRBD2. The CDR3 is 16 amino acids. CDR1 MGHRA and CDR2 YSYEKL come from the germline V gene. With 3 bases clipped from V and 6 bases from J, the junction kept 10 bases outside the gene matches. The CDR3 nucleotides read TGCGCCAGCAGCCACGTCGGGACTAGTGATCGCAATGAGCAGTTCTTC. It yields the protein CASSHVGTSDRNEQFF.

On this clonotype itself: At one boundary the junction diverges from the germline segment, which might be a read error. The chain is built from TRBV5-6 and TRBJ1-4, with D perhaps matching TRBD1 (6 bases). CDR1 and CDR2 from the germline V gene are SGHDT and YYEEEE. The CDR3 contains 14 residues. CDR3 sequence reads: CASSLVGQNELLLF. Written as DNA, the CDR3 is TGTGCCAGCAGCTTGGTTGGACAGAATGAATTACTGTTATTT. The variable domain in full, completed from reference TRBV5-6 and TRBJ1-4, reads DAGVTQSPTHLIKTRGQQVTLRCSPKSGHDTVSWYQQALGQGPQFIFQYYEEEERQRGNFPDRFSGHQFPNYSSELNVNALLLGDSALYLCASSLVGQNELLLFGSGTQLSVL.

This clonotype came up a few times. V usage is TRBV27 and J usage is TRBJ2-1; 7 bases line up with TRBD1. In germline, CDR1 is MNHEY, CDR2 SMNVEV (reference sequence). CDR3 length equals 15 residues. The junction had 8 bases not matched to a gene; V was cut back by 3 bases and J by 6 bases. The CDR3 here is CASSLFAGGPNEQFF. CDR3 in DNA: TGTGCCAGCAGTTTGTTTGCAGGGGGACCCAATGAGCAGTTCTTC.

CDR3 DNA sequence: TGTGCCAGCAGCTGGGCCGACAGGGGGTTCTCCAATGAGCAGTTCTTC. Encoded protein: CASSWADRGFSNEQFF. This chain connects TRBV13 to TRBJ2-1; 9 bases map to TRBD1. The CDR3 is made up of 16 amino acids. Germline V gene lookup returns CDR1 PRHDT and CDR2 FYEKMQ (reference sequence). The V segment lost 4 bases and the J segment 6 bases; nucleotides outside the gene matches: 10. Filled out from reference TRBV13 and TRBJ2-1, the complete variable domain reads AAGVIQSPRHLIKEKRETATLKCYPIPRHDTVYWYQQGPGQDPQFLISFYEKMQSDKGSIPDRFSAQQFSDYHSELNMSSLELGDSALYFCASSWADRGFSNEQFFGPGTRLTVL.